This entry describes one T cell receptor (beta chain). What it binds is unknown. This entry belongs to a study of a mutant IDH1 vaccine in newly diagnosed glioma. Across the whole study: In weeks 1, 3, 5, 7, 11, 15, 19 and 23, patients were vaccinated. Averaging around 42 years of age, treated patients were about 60% male and approximately 40% female.

The time point denotes: week 11, during vaccination. Alongside topical imiquimod, each dose of vaccine comprised 300 ug of mutant IDH1 20-mer peptide. The protocol was immunoSEQ multiplex PCR, while the TCRdb copy is restricted to in-frame clones and leaves out a portion. Here the sample spans fewer than 150,000 clones, approximately 87% being singletons. Trimming removed 3 bases from V and 6 bases from J; junction bases left unmatched: 8. Germline V CDR1 and CDR2: SGHRS, YFSETQ. The CDR3 contains 15 residues. The sequence was obtained from a woman aged 50 to 60 with glioma. The V gene is TRBV5-1, the J gene TRBJ1-5; 8 bases are a match to TRBD1. Material: PBMCs, obtained from a glioma patient whose treatment included an IDH1 peptide vaccine. The CDR3, as DNA: TGCGCCAGCAGCTCGGCAGGGGGCAGTGGTCAGCCCCAGCATTTT. Encoded protein: CASSSAGGSGQPQHF.